The clone carrying this T cell receptor (beta chain) was seen just once. Its specificity is not known. Any gene name here is a mouse gene name. The CDR3 is cut off 1 residue early in the read; its end comes from the germline J gene. Some clones are missing from TCRdb's copy, which holds only in-frame ones; the method was immunoSEQ multiplex PCR. The sample lists more than 45,000 clones; approximately 73% were seen once. The data stem from a study of tissue T cells after allogeneic stem cell transplantation. Notes on the study in general: The patient cohort was small and clinically heterogeneous, with limited sampling depth. Anatomically similar tissues had similar TCR repertoires within each patient.

V lost 3 bases and J lost 0, with 8 bases in between. From germline, CDR1 is SNHLY and CDR2 FYNGKV (reference sequence). The CDR3 is made up of 14 amino acids. The rearrangement uses TRBV3 and TRBJ1-2, with D possibly matching TRBD1 (6 bases). The sequencing sample was made of sorted cells pooled from one or two spleens. The sequence was collected from a pool of C57BL/6 mice in good health. The CDR3 reads CASSFGQTNSDYTF. Partial CDR3 DNA: TGTGCCAGCAGCTTCGGACAGACAAACTCCGACTACACC.